This T cell receptor beta chain was observed in a study of CD8+CD57+ T cells in acquired aplastic anemia. Previously, flow cytometry had revealed CD8+CD57+ cell expansion in the patients chosen for sequencing. Researchers used genomic DNA as the template to profile TCR beta VDJ and CDR3. MiXCR was run by TCRdb on the reads, yielding one entry per CDR3 protein. The sample shows around 170,000 distinct CDR3 sequences, more than 45% of them seen only once. This clonotype was detected many times. CDR1 is ENHRY, CDR2 SYGVKD, per germline. V was pared by 4 bases and J by 3 bases, with 7 bases between. The CDR3 covers 12 residues.

The sequence was obtained from a human donor with aplastic anemia. The chain couples TRBV10-3 to TRBJ2-7, with D perhaps matching TRBD1 (5 bases). Sequencing was carried out using sorted CD4+, CD8+, or CD8+CD57+ T cells (not recorded which) from PBMCs. CDR3 protein: CAISVQGYEQYF. CDR3 nucleotides: TGTGCCATCAGTGTTCAGGGCTACGAGCAGTACTTC.